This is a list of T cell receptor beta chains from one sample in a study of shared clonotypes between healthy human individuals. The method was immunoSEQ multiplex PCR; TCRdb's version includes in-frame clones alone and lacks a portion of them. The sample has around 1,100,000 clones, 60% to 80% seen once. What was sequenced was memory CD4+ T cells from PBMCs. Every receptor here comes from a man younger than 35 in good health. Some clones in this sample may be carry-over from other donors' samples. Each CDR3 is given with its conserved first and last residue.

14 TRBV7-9 CASSLEAGGRSYTF
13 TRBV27 CASSLRERETQYF
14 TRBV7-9 CASSGVRETDTQYF
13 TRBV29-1 CSVTPTTPETQYF
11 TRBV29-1 CSGGGGEKLFF
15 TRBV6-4 CAGKNPTEFYNEQFF
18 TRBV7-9 CASSGTGTLLSGANVLTF
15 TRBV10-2 CASSERTRNTGELFF
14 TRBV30 CAWRSGGRNEKLFF
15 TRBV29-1 CSVEDLSDGTDTQYF